A single sample gave rise to the 8 T cell receptor beta chains below, sequenced in a study of T cell repertoires in cytomegalovirus infection. MiXCR, applied by TCRdb to the reads, yields one record per CDR3 protein. The sample lists around 750,000 distinct CDR3 sequences, approximately 29% occurring once. Antigen specificity for these receptors is unknown. The sequenced sample was cultured CD8+ T cells from PBMCs, obtained from culture after CMV antigen stimulation. Receptor source: a human donor in good health (CMV status not recorded). Some clones in this sample may be carry-over from other donors' samples.

This clonotype has only a few counts. The chain carries TRBV5-4 and TRBJ2-1; 7 positions agree with TRBD1. The CDR3 loop spans 15 amino acids. Germline V gene lookup returns CDR1 SGHNT and CDR2 YYREEE (reference sequence). With 4 bases clipped from V and 9 bases from J, the junction kept 13 bases outside the gene matches. The CDR3 here is CASSRQGRSHSEQFF. In DNA form, the CDR3 reads TGTGCCAGCAGCCGACAGGGACGAAGTCACTCTGAGCAGTTCTTC.

This chain connects TRBV2 to TRBJ1-2; D is unresolved. This CDR3 is 11 amino acids long. V lost 8 bases to trimming and J lost 4 bases, with 8 bases between them. Germline-derived CDR1 and CDR2 are SNHLY and FYNNEI. The DNA of the CDR3 is TGTGCCAGCTTTGGAGGCTATGGCTACACCTTC. It codes for CASFGGYGYTF.

This chain uses TRBV4-1 with TRBJ2-7, with a weak D call TRBD1 (6 bases). V lost 1 base, J lost 9 bases, and 19 bases lay in between. Per germline, CDR1 MGHRA and CDR2 YSYEKL. The CDR3 has 15 amino acids. The CDR3 reads CASSQASGALYPQYF. The CDR3 DNA reads TGCGCCAGCAGCCAAGCTTCAGGGGCCCTCTATCCGCAGTACTTC.

In its sample, this clonotype was seen a few times. This rearrangement joins TRBV7-2 to TRBJ1-1; tentatively, D is TRBD1 (6 bases). This CDR3 region has 15 residues. In germline, CDR1 is SGHTA, CDR2 FQGNSA. The ends were cut back, 4 bases at V and 0 bases at J, with 12 bases in the middle. This chain's CDR3 is CASSSPRTVNTEAFF. As DNA, the CDR3 is TGTGCCAGCAGCTCCCCCCGGACAGTGAACACTGAAGCTTTCTTT.

The chain is built from TRBV4-1 and TRBJ1-5, with D hard to call. CDR1 MGHRA and CDR2 YSYEKL come from the germline V gene. Between the trimmed V and J ends, which lost 2 bases and 5 bases, there was a span of 16 bases. The CDR3 has 16 amino acids. The CDR3 nucleotides read TGCGCCAGCAGCCAAAGTATCCAGGAGGTGGATCAGCCCCAGCATTTT. Translated, it gives CASSQSIQEVDQPQHF.

V and J are TRBV7-6 and TRBJ2-3; TRBD2 aligns across 8 bases. The V gene end was trimmed by 5 bases and the J gene end by 2 bases; junction bases not matched to a gene: 9. Germline CDR1 SGHVS, CDR2 FNYEAQ. This CDR3 has 16 residues. CDR3 region: CASSQRTSNLTDTQYF. In DNA, the CDR3 is TGTGCCAGCAGCCAGAGGACTAGCAATCTCACAGATACGCAGTATTTT.

This clonotype came up a few times. This rearrangement joins TRBV7-3 to TRBJ2-2, with D unclear. This CDR3 has 14 amino acids. The V end was cut by 5 bases, the J end by 6 bases, with 13 bases between. Germline V gene lookup returns CDR1 SGHTA and CDR2 FQGTGA. The CDR3 nucleotides read TGTGCCAGCAGCCCTCGATCGTACCCCGGGGAGCTGTTTTTT. Residues: CASSPRSYPGELFF. Full variable domain (outside the CDR3, taken from reference TRBV7-3 and TRBJ2-2): GAGVSQTPSNKVTEKGKYVELRCDPISGHTALYWYRQSLGQGPEFLIYFQGTGAADDSGLPNDRFFAVRPEGSVSTLKIQRTERGDSAVYLCASSPRSYPGELFFGEGSRLTVL.

This chain links TRBV9 with TRBJ2-4; D perhaps matches TRBD2 (5 bases). The V end lost 0 bases, the J end lost 5 bases, and 6 bases lay between the germline ends. CDR1 is SGDLS, CDR2 YYNGEE, per germline. The CDR3 is made up of 13 amino acids. DNA for the CDR3: TGTGCCAGCAGCGTAGGGACTGAAAACATTCAGTACTTC. It codes for CASSVGTENIQYF. Full variable domain (outside the CDR3, taken from reference TRBV9 and TRBJ2-4): DSGVTQTPKHLITATGQRVTLRCSPRSGDLSVYWYQQSLDQGLQFLIQYYNGEERAKGNILERFSAQQFPDLHSELNLSSLELGDSALYFCASSVGTENIQYFGAGTRLSVL.